This T cell receptor (beta chain) was identified in a study of blood T cell repertoires in COVID-19. In the study overall: Collection of acute and convalescent COVID-19 samples took place in the United States, Italy and Spain. PBMCs, B-cell-depleted T cells, or T cells were the source of the cDNA or gDNA that made up the material.

Original methodology: Amplification with reference gene primers provided the estimates of nucleated cell counts. Using immunoSEQ multiplex PCR, the repertoire was profiled, and TCRdb retains in-frame clones only, with some absent. Clone size and the V and J calls come from that table; the DNA yielded D and trimming. This table has 40,000 to 50,000 clones, approximately 86% appearing once. V was cut by 9 bases and J by 3 bases, with 9 bases left in between. In germline, CDR1 is LNHDA, CDR2 SQIVND (reference sequence). The CDR3 runs 12 residues. The sequenced sample consisted of peripheral blood. The chain has TRBV19 and TRBJ1-3; weak D call: TRBD1 (6 bases). The receptor was derived from a man aged 50-60 years with active COVID-19. The CDR3 bases are TGTGCCAGCGGGGGGCATGGAAACACCATATATTTT. Its translation: CASGGHGNTIYF. Full variable domain (rest looked up from reference TRBV19 and TRBJ1-3): DGGITQSPKYLFRKEGQNVTLSCEQNLNHDAMYWYRQDPGQGLRLIYYSQIVNDFQKGDIAEGYSVSREKKESFPLTVTSAQKNPTAFYLCASGGHGNTIYFGEGSWLTVV.